This passage covers 3 T cell receptor beta chains from one sample sequenced in a study of T-cell reconstitution after alpha-beta-depleted transplantation in children. A library of TCRbeta sequences, prepared with unique molecular identifiers, was generated. In TCRdb, the PCR reads were re-called with MiXCR into one record per CDR3 protein. The data show roughly 590,000 distinct CDR3 sequences, with 15% to 20% seen just once and 1.1% held by the top ten. The specimen was PBMCs from the stem cell graft donor, collected from the stem cell graft. The receptors derive from a human donor who donated a stem cell graft to a child with acute myeloid leukemia.

The genes are TRBV7-9 and TRBJ1-1; D is unresolved. The CDR3 totals 17 residues. CDR1 and CDR2 (germline): SEHNR, FQNEAQ (reference sequence). Trimming left V 3 bases short and J 6 bases short, with 23 bases between. The CDR3 sequence: CASSFMYDTTTGAEAFF. The CDR3 DNA reads TGTGCCAGCAGCTTTATGTACGATACGACTACGGGCGCTGAAGCTTTCTTT. The entire variable domain, with the rest obtained from reference TRBV7-9 and TRBJ1-1, is as follows: DTGVSQNPRHKITKRGQNVTFRCDPISEHNRLYWYRQTLGQGPEFLTYFQNEAQLEKSRLLSDRFSAERPKGSFSTLEIQRTEQGDSAMYLCASSFMYDTTTGAEAFFGQGTRLTVV.

This chain uses TRBV7-2 with TRBJ2-3, with D maybe TRBD1 (6 bases). Trimming cost V 4 bases and J 11 bases, with 25 bases left between them. Germline V CDR1 and CDR2: SGHTA, FQGNSA. This CDR3 is 16 amino acids long. The CDR3 DNA sequence: TGTGCCAGCAGCTCTCCGACAGGCAGGGTTTTGGTGAGGCAGTATTTT. It codes for CASSSPTGRVLVRQYF.

Many counts were recorded for this clonotype. The genes are TRBV29-1 and TRBJ2-6; tentatively, D is TRBD1 or TRBD2 (6 bases each). Germline CDR1 SQVTM, CDR2 ANQGSEA. V was cut by 0 bases and J by 1 base, with 19 bases left in between. This CDR3 comprises 19 residues. Here the CDR3 DNA reads TGCAGCGTTGAAGATAGGGGGGCAGGGTTCGGTTCTGGGGCCAACGTCCTGACTTTC. It is translated as CSVEDRGAGFGSGANVLTF. The variable domain in full, with the rest retrieved from reference TRBV29-1 and TRBJ2-6, is SAVISQKPSRDICQRGTSLTIQCQVDSQVTMMFWYRQQPGQSLTLIATANQGSEATYESGFVIDKFPISRPNLTFSTLTVSNMSPEDSSIYLCSVEDRGAGFGSGANVLTFGAGSRLTVL.